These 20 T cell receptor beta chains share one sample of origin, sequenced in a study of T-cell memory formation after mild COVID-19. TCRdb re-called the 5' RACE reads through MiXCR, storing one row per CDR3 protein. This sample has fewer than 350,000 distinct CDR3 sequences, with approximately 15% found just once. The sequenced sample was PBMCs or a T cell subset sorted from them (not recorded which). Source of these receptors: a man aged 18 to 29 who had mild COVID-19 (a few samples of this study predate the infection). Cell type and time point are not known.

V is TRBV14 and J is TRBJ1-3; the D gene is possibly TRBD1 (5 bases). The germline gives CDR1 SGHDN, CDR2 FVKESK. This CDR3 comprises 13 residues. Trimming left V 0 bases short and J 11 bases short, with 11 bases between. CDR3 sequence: CASSQDSGLPIYF. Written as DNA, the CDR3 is TGTGCCAGCAGCCAAGACTCAGGGTTACCCATATATTTT. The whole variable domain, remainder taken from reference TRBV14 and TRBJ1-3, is EAGVTQFPSHSVIEKGQTVTLRCDPISGHDNLYWYRRVMGKEIKFLLHFVKESKQDESGMPNNRFLAERTGGTYSTLKVQPAELEDSGVYFCASSQDSGLPIYFGEGSWLTVV.

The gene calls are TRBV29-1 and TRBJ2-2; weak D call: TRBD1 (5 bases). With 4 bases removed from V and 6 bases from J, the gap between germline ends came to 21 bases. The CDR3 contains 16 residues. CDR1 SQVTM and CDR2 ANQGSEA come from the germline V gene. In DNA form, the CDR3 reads TGCAGCGTTGCCTGCCTGAGGATAAGGGGATCCGGGGAGCTGTTTTTT. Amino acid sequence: CSVACLRIRGSGELFF.

The CDR3 region has the DNA TGTGCCAGCAGCTTCCCAACCCACGAGCAGTACTTC. It is translated as CASSFPTHEQYF. The genes are TRBV7-9 and TRBJ2-7; D call uncertain. Trimming cost V 3 bases and J 5 bases, with 8 bases left between them. Germline assignment: CDR1 SEHNR and CDR2 FQNEAQ (reference sequence). The length of the CDR3 is 12 residues.

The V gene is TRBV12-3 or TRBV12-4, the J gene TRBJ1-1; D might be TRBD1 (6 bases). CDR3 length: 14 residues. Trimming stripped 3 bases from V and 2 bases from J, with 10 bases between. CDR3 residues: CASSLRGFNTEAFF. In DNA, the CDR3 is TGTGCCAGCAGTTTGAGGGGGTTCAACACTGAAGCTTTCTTT.

CDR3 sequence: CASSSNRGDTQYF. DNA for the CDR3: TGTGCCAGCAGCTCAAACCGGGGAGATACGCAGTATTTT. The V call is TRBV7-2, the J call TRBJ2-3; weak D call: TRBD2 (5 bases). CDR3 length: 13 residues. The V end lost 4 bases, the J end lost 5 bases, and 10 bases lay between the germline ends. The germline CDR1 and CDR2 sequences are SGHTA and FQGNSA.

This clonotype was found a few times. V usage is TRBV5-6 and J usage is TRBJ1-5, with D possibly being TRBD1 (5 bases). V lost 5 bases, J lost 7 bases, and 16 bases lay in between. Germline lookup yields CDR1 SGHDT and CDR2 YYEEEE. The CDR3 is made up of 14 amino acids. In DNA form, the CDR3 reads TGTGCCAGCAGTAATTACAGGTTCCGGCAGCCCCAGCATTTT. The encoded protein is CASSNYRFRQPQHF.

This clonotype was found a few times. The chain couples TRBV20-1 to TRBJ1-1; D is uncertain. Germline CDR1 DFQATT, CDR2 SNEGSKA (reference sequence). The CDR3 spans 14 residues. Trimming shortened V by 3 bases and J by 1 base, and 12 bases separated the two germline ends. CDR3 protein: CSASPPTSNTEAFF. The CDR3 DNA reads TGCAGTGCTAGCCCCCCCACCTCGAACACTGAAGCTTTCTTT.

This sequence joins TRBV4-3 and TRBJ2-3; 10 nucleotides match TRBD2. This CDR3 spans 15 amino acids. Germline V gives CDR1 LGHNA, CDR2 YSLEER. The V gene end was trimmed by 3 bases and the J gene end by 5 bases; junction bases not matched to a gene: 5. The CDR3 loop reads CASSHLAGEGDTQYF. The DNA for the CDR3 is TGCGCCAGCAGCCACCTAGCGGGGGAGGGAGATACGCAGTATTTT.

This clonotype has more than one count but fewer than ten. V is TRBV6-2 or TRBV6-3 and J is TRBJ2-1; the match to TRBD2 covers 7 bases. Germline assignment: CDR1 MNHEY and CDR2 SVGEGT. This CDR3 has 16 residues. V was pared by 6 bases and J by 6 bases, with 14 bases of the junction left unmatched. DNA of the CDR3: TGTGCCAGCAGCCCCCAGGGACCCGGGGGGAGCAATGAGCAGTTCTTC. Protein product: CASSPQGPGGSNEQFF.

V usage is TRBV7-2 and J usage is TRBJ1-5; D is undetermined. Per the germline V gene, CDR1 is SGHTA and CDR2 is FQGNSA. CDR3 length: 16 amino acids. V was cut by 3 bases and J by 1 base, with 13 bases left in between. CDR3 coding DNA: TGTGCCAGCAGCTTGGCCGGACGTGGGAGCAATCAGCCCCAGCATTTT. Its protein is CASSLAGRGSNQPQHF.

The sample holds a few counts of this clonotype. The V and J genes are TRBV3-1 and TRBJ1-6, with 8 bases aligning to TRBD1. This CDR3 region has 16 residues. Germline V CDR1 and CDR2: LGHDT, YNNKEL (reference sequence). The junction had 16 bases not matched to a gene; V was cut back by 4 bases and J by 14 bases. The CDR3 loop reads CASSRKGGTGFFTLHF. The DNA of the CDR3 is TGTGCCAGCAGCCGAAAAGGTGGGACAGGCTTTTTCACCCTCCACTTT.

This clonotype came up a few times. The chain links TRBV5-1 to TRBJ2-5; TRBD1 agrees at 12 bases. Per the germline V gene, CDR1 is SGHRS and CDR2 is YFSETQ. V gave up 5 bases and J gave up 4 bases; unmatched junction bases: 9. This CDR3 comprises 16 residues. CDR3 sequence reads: CASRQAGTGGSETQYF. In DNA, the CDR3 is TGCGCCAGCAGGCAAGCCGGGACAGGGGGCTCAGAGACCCAGTACTTC.

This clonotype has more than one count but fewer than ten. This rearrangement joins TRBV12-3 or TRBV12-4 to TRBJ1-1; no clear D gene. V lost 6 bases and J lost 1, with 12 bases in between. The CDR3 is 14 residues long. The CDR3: CASSPGEWNTEAFF. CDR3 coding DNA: TGTGCCAGCAGCCCGGGAGAATGGAACACTGAAGCTTTCTTT.

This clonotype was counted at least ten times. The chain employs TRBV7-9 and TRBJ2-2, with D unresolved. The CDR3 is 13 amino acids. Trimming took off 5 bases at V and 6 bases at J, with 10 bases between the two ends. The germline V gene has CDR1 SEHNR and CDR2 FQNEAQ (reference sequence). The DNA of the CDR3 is TGTGCCAGCAGCACCTTTGACGCCGGGGAGCTGTTTTTT. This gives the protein CASSTFDAGELFF.

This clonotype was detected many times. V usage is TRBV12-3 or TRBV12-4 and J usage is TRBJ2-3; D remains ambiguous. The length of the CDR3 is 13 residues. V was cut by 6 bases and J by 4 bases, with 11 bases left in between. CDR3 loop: CASSSDRPDTQYF. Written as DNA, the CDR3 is TGTGCCAGCAGCTCCGACCGTCCAGATACGCAGTATTTT.

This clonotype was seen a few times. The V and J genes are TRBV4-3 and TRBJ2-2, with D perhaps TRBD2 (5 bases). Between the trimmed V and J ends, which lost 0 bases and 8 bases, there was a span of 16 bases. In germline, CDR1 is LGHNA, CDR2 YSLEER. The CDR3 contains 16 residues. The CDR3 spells CASSQDPVEEFGELFF. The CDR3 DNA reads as TGCGCCAGCAGCCAAGATCCCGTGGAGGAATTTGGGGAGCTGTTTTTT.

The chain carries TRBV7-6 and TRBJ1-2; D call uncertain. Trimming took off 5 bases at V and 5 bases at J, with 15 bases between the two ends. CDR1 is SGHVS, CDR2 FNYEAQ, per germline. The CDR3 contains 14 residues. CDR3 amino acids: CASSASDGGYGYTF. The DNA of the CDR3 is TGTGCCAGCAGCGCCTCGGACGGTGGGTATGGCTACACCTTC.

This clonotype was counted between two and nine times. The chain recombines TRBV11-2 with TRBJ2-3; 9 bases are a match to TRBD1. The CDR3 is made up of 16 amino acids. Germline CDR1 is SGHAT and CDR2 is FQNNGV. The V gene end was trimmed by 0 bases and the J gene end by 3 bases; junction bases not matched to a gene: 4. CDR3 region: CASSLDPGQGTDTQYF. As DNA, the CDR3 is TGTGCCAGCAGCTTAGACCCCGGACAGGGGACAGATACGCAGTATTTT.

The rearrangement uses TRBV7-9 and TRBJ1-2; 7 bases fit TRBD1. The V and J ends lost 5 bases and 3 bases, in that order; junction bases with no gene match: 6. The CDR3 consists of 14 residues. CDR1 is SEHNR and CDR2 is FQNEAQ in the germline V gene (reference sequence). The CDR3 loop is CASSPEDRDYGYTF. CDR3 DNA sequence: TGTGCCAGCAGCCCAGAAGACAGGGACTATGGCTACACCTTC.

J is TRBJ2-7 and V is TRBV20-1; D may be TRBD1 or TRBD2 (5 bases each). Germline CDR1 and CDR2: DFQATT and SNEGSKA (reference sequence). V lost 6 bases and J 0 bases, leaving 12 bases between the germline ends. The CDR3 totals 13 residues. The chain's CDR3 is CSAIAGGSYEQYF. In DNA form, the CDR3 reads TGCAGTGCGATCGCTGGGGGCTCCTACGAGCAGTACTTC.